This T cell receptor (beta chain) was obtained from a study of long-term antiretroviral therapy in people with HIV. With regard to this clone: Its antigen is unidentified.

This CDR3 has 15 amino acids. V lost 5 bases, J lost 1 base, and 11 bases lay in between. CDR1 and CDR2 (germline): LNHNV, YYDKDF (reference sequence). There were about 1-11 million cryopreserved PBMC in the samples before DNA extraction. Investigators performed immunoSEQ version v3.0 at survey level. Assay: immunoSEQ multiplex PCR; the TCRdb copy retains only in-frame clones and omits some. The sample has 25,000 to 30,000 clones; approximately 89% are singletons. Study results and limitations: With ART, diversity went up but was still lower than in transplant donor controls. Those clones which expanded before ART made up the dominant part of the repertoire at all time points.

The TCR originated in a man younger than 35 with HIV. This chain connects TRBV15 to TRBJ1-4; no clear D gene. The sequencing used unsorted PBMCs, collected 3.1 years after starting antiretroviral therapy. CDR3 nucleotide sequence: TGTGCCACCAGCTTCGGGGTAGGAACTAATGAAAAACTGTTTTTT. Its protein product is CATSFGVGTNEKLFF. The complete variable domain, with remaining parts taken from reference TRBV15 and TRBJ1-4, reads DAMVIQNPRYQVTQFGKPVTLSCSQTLNHNVMYWYQQKSSQAPKLLFHYYDKDFNNEADTPDNFQSRRPNTSFCFLDIRSPGLGDTAMYLCATSFGVGTNEKLFFGSGTQLSVL.